This TCR beta chain was obtained from a study of shared clonotypes between healthy human individuals. In the study overall: Per-donor plates numbered three CD4 naive, three CD4 memory, two CD8 naive and one CD8 memory.

Details on this clone: Its target is unknown.

This CDR3 comprises 14 residues. V was clipped by 8 bases and J by 5 bases, with 18 bases between them. Germline V gives CDR1 MDHEN, CDR2 SYDVKM. Generated by immunoSEQ multiplex PCR, the TCRdb table keeps only in-frame clones and is missing some. The table has 2 million to 2.5 million clones, around 95% seen once. Study-level findings and limits: Incompleteness in sorted-subset sequencing, despite large depth, was shown by rarefaction. Clonotypes not shared had lower generation probabilities than those common to all four donors.

The sequencing input was naive CD4+ T cells sorted from blood. Subset described: CD45RA+ positively selected. This chain joins TRBV28 and TRBJ2-5, with D possibly matching TRBD2 (7 bases). This TCR came from a man between 18 and 35 years old in good health. CDR3 sequence (DNA): TGTGCCAGCGGACCATACAGGGAGGGGGAGACCCAGTACTTC. It specifies CASGPYREGETQYF. The whole variable domain, remainder taken from reference TRBV28 and TRBJ2-5, is DVKVTQSSRYLVKRTGEKVFLECVQDMDHENMFWYRQDPGLGLRLIYFSYDVKMKEKGDIPEGYSVSREKKERFSLILESASTNQTSMYLCASGPYREGETQYFGPGTRLLVL.